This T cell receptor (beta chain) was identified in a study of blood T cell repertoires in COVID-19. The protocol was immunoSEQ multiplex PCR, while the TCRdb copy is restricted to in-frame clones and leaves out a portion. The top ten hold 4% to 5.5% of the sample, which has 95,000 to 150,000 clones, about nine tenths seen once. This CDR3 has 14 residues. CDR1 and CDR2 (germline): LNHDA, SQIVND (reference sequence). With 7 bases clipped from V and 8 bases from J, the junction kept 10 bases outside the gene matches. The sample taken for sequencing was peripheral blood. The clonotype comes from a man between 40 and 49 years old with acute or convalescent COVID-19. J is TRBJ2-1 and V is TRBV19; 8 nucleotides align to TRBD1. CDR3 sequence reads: CASTGQGNFDEQFF. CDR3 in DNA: TGTGCCAGTACAGGACAGGGCAACTTCGATGAGCAGTTCTTC.